The entry that follows covers one T cell receptor beta chain sequence. Enrollment of patients from Seattle took place during active infection, with longitudinal follow-up. Authors' processing steps: For nucleated cells, counts were estimated from reference gene primer amplification. The assay was immunoSEQ multiplex PCR, and TCRdb's table has in-frame clones only and misses some. That table is the source of V, J and clone size, and D and trimming were worked out from the DNA. The sample has approximately 70,000 clones; roughly 92% are singletons. CDR3 size: 14 residues. Per germline, CDR1 SQVTM and CDR2 ANQGSEA. Trimming took 6 bases from V and 1 from J; bases not matched to a gene: 5. This entry comes from a study of blood T cell repertoires in COVID-19. Study-level information: The study drew acute and convalescent COVID-19 samples from the United States, Italy and Spain. PBMCs, B-cell-depleted T cells, or T cells were the source of the cDNA or gDNA that made up the material.

Sequencing was carried out using peripheral blood. The rearrangement uses TRBV29-1 and TRBJ2-1; 8 bases agree with TRBD2. This clonotype was obtained from a man aged 50 to 59 with COVID-19, enrolled during active disease. The chain's CDR3 is CSVALAASYNEQFF. Written as DNA, the CDR3 is TGCAGCGTGGCACTAGCGGCTTCCTACAATGAGCAGTTCTTC.